This TCR beta chain originates from a study of T-cell memory formation after mild COVID-19. 5'RACE, which relied on constant-segment primers, yielded TCR alpha and TCR beta cDNA libraries carrying sample barcodes and UMIs. One entry per CDR3 protein results from TCRdb running MiXCR on the 5' RACE reads. The data hold around 90,000 distinct CDR3 sequences, with approximately 13% observed a single time. Turning to this clonotype: Its antigen is undetermined.

Study outcomes and limitations: A second wave expanding day 15 to 37 was CD4+-biased; contracting clones were balanced. CD4+ contracting clones were found mainly in CM and EM, and CD8+ ones in EMRA. Cross-reactive memory apparently joined, as some responding clones appeared in pre-infection memory.

The clonotype comes from an adult woman who had mild COVID-19 (a few samples of this study predate the infection). Cell type and time point are not known. The specimen sequenced was PBMCs or a T cell subset sorted from them (not recorded which).

The CDR3 DNA sequence: TGTGCCAGCAGCAAAGCGGGCACCTACGAGCAGTACTTC. Translating gives CASSKAGTYEQYF. The genes are TRBV21-1 and TRBJ2-7. TRBV21-1 constitutes a pseudogene. There are 13 residues in the CDR3.